This entry concerns a single T cell receptor beta chain. This sample was included in a study of blood T cell repertoires in COVID-19. For the study at large: PBMCs, B-cell-depleted T cells, or T cells were the source of the cDNA or gDNA that made up the material.

The protocol was immunoSEQ multiplex PCR, while the TCRdb copy is restricted to in-frame clones and leaves out a portion. The table shows more than 60,000 clones, with approximately 79% occurring only once. This TCR derives from a human donor with acute or convalescent COVID-19. The donor label of this sample is uncertain. Material for sequencing was peripheral blood.

Here the CDR3 DNA reads TGCGCCAGCAGCTTAAATGGAGGGGTCTACAATGAGCAGTTCTTC. This translates into CASSLNGGVYNEQFF. The rearrangement uses TRBV5-1 and TRBJ2-1, with a possible D match to TRBD2 (6 bases). Germline CDR1 reads SGHRS; CDR2 reads YFSETQ. Trimming cost V 2 bases and J 3 bases, with 12 bases left between them. The CDR3 has 15 amino acids.